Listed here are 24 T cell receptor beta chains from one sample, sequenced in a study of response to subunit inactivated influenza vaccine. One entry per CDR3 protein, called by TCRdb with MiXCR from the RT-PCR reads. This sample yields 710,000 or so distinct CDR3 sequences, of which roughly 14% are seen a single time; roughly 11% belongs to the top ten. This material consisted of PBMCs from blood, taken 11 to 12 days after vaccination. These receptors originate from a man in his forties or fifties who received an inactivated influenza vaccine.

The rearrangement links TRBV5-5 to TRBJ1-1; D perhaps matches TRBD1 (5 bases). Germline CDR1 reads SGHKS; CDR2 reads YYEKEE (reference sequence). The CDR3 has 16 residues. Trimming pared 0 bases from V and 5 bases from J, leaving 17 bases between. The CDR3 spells CASSLGDKGTKTEAFF. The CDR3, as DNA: TGTGCCAGCAGCTTGGGTGACAAGGGGACTAAAACTGAAGCTTTCTTT.

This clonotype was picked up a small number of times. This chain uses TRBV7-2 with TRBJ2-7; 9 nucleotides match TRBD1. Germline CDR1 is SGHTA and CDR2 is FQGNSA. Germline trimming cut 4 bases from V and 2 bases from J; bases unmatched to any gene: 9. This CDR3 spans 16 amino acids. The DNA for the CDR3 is TGTGCCAGCAGCTATTTCGGGAGACAGGGGGCCTACGAGCAGTACTTC. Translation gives CASSYFGRQGAYEQYF.

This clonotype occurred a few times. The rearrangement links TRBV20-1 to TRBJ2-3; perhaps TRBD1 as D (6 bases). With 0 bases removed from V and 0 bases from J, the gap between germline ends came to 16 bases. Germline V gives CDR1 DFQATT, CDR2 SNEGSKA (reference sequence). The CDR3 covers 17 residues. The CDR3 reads CSARDGQGTSSTDTQYF. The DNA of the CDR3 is TGCAGTGCTAGAGATGGGCAGGGGACATCTAGCACAGATACGCAGTATTTT.

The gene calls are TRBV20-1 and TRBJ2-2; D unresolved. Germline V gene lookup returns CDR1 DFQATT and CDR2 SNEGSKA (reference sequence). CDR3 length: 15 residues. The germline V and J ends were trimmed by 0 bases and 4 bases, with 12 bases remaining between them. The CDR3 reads CSARDHKGFTGELFF. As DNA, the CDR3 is TGCAGTGCTAGAGATCACAAGGGTTTCACCGGGGAGCTGTTTTTT.

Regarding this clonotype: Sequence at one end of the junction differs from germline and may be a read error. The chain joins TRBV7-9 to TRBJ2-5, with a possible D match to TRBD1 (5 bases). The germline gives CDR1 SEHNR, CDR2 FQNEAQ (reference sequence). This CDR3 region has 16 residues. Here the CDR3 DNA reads TGTTCCAGCAGCTCAGATCGATTTCAGGGTTCTCGGACCCAGTACTTC. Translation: CSSSSDRFQGSRTQYF.

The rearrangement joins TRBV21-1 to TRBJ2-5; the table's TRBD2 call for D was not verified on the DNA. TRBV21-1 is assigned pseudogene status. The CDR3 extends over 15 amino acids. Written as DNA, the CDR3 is TGTGCCAGCACCAAGGGACTAGCGGGAGAAGAGACCCAGTACTTC. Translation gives CASTKGLAGEETQYF.

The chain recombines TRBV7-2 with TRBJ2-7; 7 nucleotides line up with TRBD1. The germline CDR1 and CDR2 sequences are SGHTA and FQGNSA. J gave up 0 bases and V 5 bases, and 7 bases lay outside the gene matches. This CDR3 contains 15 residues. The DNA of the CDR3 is TGTGCCAGCAGCATATCGACAGGGTCCTCCTACGAGCAGTACTTC. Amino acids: CASSISTGSSYEQYF. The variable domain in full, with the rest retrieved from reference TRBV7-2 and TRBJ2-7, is GAGVSQSPSNKVTEKGKDVELRCDPISGHTALYWYRQSLGQGLEFLIYFQGNSAPDKSGLPSDRFSAERTGGSVSTLTIQRTQQEDSAVYLCASSISTGSSYEQYFGPGTRLTVT.

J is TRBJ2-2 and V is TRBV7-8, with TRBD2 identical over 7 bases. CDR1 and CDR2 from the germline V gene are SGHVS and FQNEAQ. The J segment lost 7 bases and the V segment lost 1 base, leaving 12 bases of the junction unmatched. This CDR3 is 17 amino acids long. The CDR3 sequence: CASSLGVTSKFGGELFF. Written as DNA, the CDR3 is TGTGCCAGCAGCTTAGGCGTGACTAGCAAGTTTGGCGGGGAGCTGTTTTTT.

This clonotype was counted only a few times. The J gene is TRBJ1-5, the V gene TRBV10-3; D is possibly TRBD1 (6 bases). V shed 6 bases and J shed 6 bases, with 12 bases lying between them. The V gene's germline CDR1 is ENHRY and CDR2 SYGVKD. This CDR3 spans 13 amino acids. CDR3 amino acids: CAIRAGDPQPQHF. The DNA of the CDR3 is TGTGCCATCAGAGCAGGGGACCCTCAGCCCCAGCATTTT.

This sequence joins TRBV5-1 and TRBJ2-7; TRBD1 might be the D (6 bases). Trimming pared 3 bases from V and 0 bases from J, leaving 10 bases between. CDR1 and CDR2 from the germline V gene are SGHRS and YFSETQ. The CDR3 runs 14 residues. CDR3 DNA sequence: TGCGCCAGCAGCTCGGACAGCGCCTCCTACGAGCAGTACTTC. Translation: CASSSDSASYEQYF. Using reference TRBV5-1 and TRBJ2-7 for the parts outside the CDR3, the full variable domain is KAGVTQTPRYLIKTRGQQVTLSCSPISGHRSVSWYQQTPGQGLQFLFEYFSETQRNKGNFPGRFSGRQFSNSRSEMNVSTLELGDSALYLCASSSDSASYEQYFGPGTRLTVT.

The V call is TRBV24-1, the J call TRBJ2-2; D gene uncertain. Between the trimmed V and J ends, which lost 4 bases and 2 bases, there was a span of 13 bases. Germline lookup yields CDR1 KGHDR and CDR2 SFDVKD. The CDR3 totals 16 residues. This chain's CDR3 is CATSDFTDANTGELFF. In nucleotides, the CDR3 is TGTGCCACCAGTGACTTCACGGACGCAAACACCGGGGAGCTGTTTTTT.

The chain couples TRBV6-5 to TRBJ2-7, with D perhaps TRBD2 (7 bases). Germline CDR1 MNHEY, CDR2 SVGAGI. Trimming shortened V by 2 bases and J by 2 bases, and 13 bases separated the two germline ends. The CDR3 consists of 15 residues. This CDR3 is CASSYGRGDPYEQYF. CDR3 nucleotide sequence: TGTGCCAGCAGTTACGGGAGGGGGGACCCCTACGAGCAGTACTTC.

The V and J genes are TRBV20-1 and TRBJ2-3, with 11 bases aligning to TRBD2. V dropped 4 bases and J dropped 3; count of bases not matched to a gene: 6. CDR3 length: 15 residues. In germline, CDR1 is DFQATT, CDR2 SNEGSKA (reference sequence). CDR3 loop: CSAITGTSGTDTQYF. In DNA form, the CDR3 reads TGCAGTGCTATCACCGGGACTAGCGGAACAGATACGCAGTATTTT.

CDR3 nucleotides: TGTGCCAGCAGATCCCCAGTAGGGACAGCGTTGACAGATACGCAGTATTTT. Protein: CASRSPVGTALTDTQYF. V gene TRBV28 combines with J gene TRBJ2-3; 7 nucleotides match TRBD1. The germline gives CDR1 MDHEN, CDR2 SYDVKM. The CDR3 is made up of 17 amino acids. Losses at the gene ends were 6 bases for V and 3 bases for J; bases not matched to a gene: 15.

In DNA, the CDR3 is TGTGCCAGCAGCTTAAGTAGCGGGGGGGCGAATTACAATGAGCAGTTCTTC. As protein: CASSLSSGGANYNEQFF. The rearrangement joins TRBV7-6 to TRBJ2-1; 11 bases fit TRBD2. After removal of 2 bases from V and 4 bases from J, the junction contained 7 bases not matched to a gene. Germline V gives CDR1 SGHVS, CDR2 FNYEAQ. There are 17 residues in the CDR3. Together with reference TRBV7-6 and TRBJ2-1, the CDR3 gives the full variable domain: GAGVSQSPRYKVTKRGQDVALRCDPISGHVSLYWYRQALGQGPEFLTYFNYEAQQDKSGLPNDRFSAERPEGSISTLTIQRTEQRDSAMYRCASSLSSGGANYNEQFFGPGTRLTVL.

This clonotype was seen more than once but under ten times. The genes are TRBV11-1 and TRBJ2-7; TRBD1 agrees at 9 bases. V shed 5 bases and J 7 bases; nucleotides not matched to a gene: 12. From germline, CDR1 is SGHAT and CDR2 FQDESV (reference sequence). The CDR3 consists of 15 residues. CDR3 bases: TGTGCCAGCAGCCCGTGGGGACAGGGATCGGGAGAGCAGTACTTC. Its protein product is CASSPWGQGSGEQYF.

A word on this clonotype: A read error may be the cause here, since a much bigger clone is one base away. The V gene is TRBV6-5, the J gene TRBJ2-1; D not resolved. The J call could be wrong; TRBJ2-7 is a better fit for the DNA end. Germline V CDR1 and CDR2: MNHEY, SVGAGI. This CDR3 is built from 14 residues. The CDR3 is CASSYSRNYNEQYF. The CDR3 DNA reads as TGTGCCAGCAGTTACTCGAGGAATTACAATGAGCAGTACTTC.

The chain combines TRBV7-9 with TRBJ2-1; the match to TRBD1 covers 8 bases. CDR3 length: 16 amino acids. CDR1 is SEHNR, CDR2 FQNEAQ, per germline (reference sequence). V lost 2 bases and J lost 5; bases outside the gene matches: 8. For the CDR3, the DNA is TGTGCCAGCAGCTTAACGAGCAGGGGGCAAAACAATGAGCAGTTCTTC. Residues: CASSLTSRGQNNEQFF.

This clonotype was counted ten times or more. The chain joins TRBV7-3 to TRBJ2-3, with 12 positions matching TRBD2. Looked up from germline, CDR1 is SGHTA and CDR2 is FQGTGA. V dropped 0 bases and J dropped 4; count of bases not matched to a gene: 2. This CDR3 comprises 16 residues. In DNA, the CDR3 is TGTGCCAGCAGCTTAACTCGACTAGCGGGAGCAGATACGCAGTATTTT. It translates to CASSLTRLAGADTQYF.

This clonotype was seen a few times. The CDR3 loop reads CASSLYSGRTNYGYTF. The CDR3 nucleotides read TGTGCCAGCAGTTTATATTCAGGACGGACTAACTATGGCTACACCTTC. The chain has TRBV28 and TRBJ1-2; D unresolved. From germline, CDR1 is MDHEN and CDR2 SYDVKM. CDR3 length: 16 residues. The V and J ends lost 1 base and 0 bases respectively, with 12 bases between them.

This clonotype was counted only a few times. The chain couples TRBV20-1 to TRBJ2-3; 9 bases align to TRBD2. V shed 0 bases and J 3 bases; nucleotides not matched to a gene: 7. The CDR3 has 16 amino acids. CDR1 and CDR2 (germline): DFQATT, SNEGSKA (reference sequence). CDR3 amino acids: CSARDVLAGTTDTQYF. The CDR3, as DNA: TGCAGTGCTAGAGATGTCCTAGCGGGGACTACAGATACGCAGTATTTT.

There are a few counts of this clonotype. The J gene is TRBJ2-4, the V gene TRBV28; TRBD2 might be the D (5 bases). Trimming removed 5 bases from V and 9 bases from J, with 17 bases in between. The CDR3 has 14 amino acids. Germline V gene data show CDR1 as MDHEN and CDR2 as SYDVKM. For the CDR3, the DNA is TGTGCCAGCAGTCCCACGGGAACTAGTGGCATTCAGTACTTC. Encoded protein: CASSPTGTSGIQYF.

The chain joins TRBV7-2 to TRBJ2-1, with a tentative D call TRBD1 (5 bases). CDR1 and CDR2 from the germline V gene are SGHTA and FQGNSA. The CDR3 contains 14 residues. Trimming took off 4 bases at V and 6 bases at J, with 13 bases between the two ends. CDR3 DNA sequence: TGTGCCAGCAGCTCAAGAAGACAGTCCAATGAGCAGTTCTTC. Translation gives CASSSRRQSNEQFF.

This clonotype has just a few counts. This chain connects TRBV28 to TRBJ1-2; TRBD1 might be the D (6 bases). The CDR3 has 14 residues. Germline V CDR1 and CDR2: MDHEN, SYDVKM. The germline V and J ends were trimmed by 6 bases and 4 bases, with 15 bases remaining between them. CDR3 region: CASSSVGGAYGYTF. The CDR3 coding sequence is TGTGCCAGCAGCTCGGTGGGGGGGGCCTATGGCTACACCTTC.